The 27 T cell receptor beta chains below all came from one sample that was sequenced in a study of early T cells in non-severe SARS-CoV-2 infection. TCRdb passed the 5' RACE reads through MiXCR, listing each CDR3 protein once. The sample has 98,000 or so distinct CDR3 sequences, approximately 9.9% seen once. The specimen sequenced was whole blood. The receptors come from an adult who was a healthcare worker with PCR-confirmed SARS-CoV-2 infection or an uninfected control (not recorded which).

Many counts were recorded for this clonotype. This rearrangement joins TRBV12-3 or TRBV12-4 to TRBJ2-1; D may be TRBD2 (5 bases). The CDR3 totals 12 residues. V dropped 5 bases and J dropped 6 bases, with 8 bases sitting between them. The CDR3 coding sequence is TGTGCCAGCAGTCCCGAGGGCAATGAGCAGTTCTTC. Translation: CASSPEGNEQFF.

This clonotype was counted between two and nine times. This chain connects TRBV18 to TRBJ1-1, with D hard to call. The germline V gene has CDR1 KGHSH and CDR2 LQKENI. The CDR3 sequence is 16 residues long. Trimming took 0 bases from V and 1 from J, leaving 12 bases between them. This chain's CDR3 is CASSPPGGTSNTEAFF. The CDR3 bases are TGTGCCAGCTCACCACCCGGCGGAACGTCGAACACTGAAGCTTTCTTT.

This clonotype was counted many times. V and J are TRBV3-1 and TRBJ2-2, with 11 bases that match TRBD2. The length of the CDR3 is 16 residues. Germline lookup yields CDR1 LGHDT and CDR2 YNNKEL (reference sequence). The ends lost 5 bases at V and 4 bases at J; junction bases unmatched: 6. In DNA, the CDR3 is TGTGCCAGCAGCTTCCTAGCGGGGGGCATCACCGGGGAGCTGTTTTTT. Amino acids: CASSFLAGGITGELFF.

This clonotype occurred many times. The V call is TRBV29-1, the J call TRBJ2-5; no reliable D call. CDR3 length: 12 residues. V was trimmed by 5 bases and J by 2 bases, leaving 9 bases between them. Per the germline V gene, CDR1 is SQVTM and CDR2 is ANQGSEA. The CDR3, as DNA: TGCAGCGTTTCGACATTACAAGAGACCCAGTACTTC. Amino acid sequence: CSVSTLQETQYF.

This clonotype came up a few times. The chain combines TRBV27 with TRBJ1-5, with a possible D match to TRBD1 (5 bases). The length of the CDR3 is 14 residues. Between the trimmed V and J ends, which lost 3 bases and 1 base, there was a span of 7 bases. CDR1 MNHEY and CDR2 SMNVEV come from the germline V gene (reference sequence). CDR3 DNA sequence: TGTGCCAGCAGTTTCAGGGAGAGCAATCAGCCCCAGCATTTT. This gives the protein CASSFRESNQPQHF.

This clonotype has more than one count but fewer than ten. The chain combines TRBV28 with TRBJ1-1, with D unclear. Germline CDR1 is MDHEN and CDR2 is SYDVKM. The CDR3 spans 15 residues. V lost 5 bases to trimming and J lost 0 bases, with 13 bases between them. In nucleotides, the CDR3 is TGTGCCAGCAGTCGAAGGGCGGATGTGAACACTGAAGCTTTCTTT. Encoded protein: CASSRRADVNTEAFF.

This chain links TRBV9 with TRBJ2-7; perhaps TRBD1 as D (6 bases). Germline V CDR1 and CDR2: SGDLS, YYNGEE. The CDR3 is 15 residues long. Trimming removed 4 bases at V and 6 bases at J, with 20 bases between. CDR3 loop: CASSQRSTGLAEQYF. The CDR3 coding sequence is TGTGCCAGCAGCCAGAGGTCGACAGGCCTCGCCGAGCAGTACTTC.

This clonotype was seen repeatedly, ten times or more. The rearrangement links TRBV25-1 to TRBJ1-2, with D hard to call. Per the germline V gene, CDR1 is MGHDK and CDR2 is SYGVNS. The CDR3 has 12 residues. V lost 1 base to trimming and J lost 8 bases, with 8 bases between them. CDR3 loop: CASSELGSGYTF. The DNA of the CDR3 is TGTGCCAGCAGTGAATTGGGGAGCGGCTACACCTTC.

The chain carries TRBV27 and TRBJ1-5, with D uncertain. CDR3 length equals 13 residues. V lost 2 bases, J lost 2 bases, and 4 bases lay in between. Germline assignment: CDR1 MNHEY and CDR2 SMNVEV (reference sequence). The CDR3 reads CASSLRRNQPQHF. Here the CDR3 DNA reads TGTGCCAGCAGTTTAAGACGCAATCAGCCCCAGCATTTT.

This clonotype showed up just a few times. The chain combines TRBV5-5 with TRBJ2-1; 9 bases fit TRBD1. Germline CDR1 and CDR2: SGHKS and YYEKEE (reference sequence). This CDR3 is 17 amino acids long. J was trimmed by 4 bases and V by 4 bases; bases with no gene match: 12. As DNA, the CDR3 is TGTGCCAGCAGCAGACGGACGGGACAGGGCAATTACAATGAGCAGTTCTTC. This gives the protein CASSRRTGQGNYNEQFF.

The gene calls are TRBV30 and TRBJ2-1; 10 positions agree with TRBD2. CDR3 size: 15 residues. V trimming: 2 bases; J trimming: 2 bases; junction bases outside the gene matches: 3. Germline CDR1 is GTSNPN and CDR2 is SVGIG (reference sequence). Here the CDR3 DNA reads TGTGCCTGGAGTACCAGCGGGGGGGCCTACAATGAGCAGTTCTTC. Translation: CAWSTSGGAYNEQFF.

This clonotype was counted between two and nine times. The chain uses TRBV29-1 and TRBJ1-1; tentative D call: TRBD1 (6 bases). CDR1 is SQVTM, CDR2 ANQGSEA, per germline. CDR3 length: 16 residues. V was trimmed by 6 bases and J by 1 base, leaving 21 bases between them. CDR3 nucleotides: TGCAGCGTACTAAAGCGGGACACCCAATGGAACACTGAAGCTTTCTTT. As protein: CSVLKRDTQWNTEAFF.

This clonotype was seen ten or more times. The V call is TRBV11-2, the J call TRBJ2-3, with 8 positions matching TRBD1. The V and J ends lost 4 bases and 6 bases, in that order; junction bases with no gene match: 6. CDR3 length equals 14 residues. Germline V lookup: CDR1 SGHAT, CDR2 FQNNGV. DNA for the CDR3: TGTGCCAGCAGCTCCGGACAGGGCCGGGATACGCAGTATTTT. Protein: CASSSGQGRDTQYF.

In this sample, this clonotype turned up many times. CDR3 loop: CSAPGTSGYEQYF. CDR3 nucleotide sequence: TGCAGTGCTCCCGGGACTAGCGGCTACGAGCAGTACTTC. The chain employs TRBV20-1 and TRBJ2-7; 11 bases align to TRBD2. The germline V gene encodes CDR1 DFQATT and CDR2 SNEGSKA (reference sequence). There are 13 residues in the CDR3. After removal of 5 bases from V and 3 bases from J, the junction contained 3 bases not matched to a gene.

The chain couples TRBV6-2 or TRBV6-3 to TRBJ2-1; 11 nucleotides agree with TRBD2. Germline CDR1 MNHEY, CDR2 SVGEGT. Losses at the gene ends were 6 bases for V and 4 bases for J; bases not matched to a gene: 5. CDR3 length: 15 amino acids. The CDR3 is CASRKGLADYNEQFF. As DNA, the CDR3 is TGTGCCAGCAGGAAGGGACTAGCGGATTACAATGAGCAGTTCTTC.

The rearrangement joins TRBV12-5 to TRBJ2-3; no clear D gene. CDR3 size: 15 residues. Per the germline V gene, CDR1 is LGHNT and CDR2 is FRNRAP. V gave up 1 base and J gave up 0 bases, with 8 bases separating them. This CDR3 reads CASGLGATSTDTQYF. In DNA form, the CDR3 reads TGTGCTAGTGGTTTGGGGGCCACTAGCACAGATACGCAGTATTTT.

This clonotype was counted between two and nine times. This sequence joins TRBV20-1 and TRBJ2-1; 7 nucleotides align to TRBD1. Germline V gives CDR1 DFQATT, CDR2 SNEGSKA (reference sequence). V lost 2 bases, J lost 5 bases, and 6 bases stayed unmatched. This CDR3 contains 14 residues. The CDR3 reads CSARSGTVNNEQFF. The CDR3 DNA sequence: TGCAGTGCTAGATCCGGGACAGTTAACAATGAGCAGTTCTTC.

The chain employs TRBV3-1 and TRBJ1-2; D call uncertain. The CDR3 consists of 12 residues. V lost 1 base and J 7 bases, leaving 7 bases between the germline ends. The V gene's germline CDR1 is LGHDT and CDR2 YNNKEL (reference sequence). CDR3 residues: CASSQVLRGYTF. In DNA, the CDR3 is TGTGCCAGCAGCCAAGTCCTCCGTGGCTACACCTTC. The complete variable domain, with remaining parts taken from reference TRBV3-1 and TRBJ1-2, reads DTAVSQTPKYLVTQMGNDKSIKCEQNLGHDTMYWYKQDSKKFLKIMFSYNNKELIINETVPNRFSPKSPDKAHLNLHINSLELGDSAVYFCASSQVLRGYTFGSGTRLTVV.

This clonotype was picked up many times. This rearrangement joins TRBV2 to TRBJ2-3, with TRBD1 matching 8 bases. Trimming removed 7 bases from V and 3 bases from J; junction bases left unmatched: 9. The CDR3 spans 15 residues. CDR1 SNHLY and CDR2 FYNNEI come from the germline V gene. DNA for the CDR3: TGTGCCAGCAATCGCCCAGGGGGCGTAACAGATACGCAGTATTTT. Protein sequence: CASNRPGGVTDTQYF.

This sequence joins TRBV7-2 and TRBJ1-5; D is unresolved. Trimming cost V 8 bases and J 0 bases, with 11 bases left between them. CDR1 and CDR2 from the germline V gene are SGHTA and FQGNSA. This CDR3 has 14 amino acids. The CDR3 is CASSRINSNQPQHF. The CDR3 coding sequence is TGTGCCAGCTCCCGGATAAATAGCAATCAGCCCCAGCATTTT.

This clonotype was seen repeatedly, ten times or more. The CDR3 loop reads CASSPQGRAPDTQYF. CDR3 bases: TGTGCCAGCAGCCCCCAGGGGCGGGCCCCAGATACGCAGTATTTT. The rearrangement joins TRBV28 to TRBJ2-3; tentatively, D is TRBD1 (6 bases). CDR3 size: 15 residues. The V end was cut by 6 bases, the J end by 4 bases, with 17 bases between. CDR1 is MDHEN and CDR2 is SYDVKM in the germline V gene.

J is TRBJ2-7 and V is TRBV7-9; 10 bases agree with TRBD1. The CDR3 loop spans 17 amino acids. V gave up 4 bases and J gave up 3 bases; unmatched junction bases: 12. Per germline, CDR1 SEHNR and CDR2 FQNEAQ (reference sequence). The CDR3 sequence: CASSSRTGGRSSYEQYF. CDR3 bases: TGTGCCAGCAGCTCGCGGACAGGGGGAAGGAGTAGCTACGAGCAGTACTTC.

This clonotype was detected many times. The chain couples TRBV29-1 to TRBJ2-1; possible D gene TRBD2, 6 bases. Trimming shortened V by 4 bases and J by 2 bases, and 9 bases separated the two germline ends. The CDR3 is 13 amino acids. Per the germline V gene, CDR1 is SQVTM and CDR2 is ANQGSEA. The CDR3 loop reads CSVAAGTYNEQFF. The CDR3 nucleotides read TGCAGCGTTGCGGCGGGGACCTACAATGAGCAGTTCTTC.

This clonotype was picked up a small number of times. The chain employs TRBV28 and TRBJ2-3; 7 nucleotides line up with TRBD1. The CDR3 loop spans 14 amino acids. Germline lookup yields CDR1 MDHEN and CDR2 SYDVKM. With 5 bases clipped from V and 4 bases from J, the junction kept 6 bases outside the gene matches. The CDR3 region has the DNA TGTGCCAGCAGTGAAACAGGGGTTGCAGATACGCAGTATTTT. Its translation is CASSETGVADTQYF. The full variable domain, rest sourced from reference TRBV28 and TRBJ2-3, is DVKVTQSSRYLVKRTGEKVFLECVQDMDHENMFWYRQDPGLGLRLIYFSYDVKMKEKGDIPEGYSVSREKKERFSLILESASTNQTSMYLCASSETGVADTQYFGPGTRLTVL.

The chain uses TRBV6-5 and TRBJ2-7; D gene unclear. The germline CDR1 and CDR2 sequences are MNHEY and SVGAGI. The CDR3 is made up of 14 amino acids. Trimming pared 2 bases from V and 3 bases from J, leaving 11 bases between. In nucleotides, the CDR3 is TGTGCCAGCAGTTACCGGGTCGGTCGCTACGAGCAGTACTTC. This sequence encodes CASSYRVGRYEQYF.

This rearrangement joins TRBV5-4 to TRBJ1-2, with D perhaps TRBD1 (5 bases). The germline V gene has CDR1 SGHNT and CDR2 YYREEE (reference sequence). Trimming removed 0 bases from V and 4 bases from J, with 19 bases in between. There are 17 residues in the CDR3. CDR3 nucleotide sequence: TGTGCCAGCAGCTTGGGTAAACTGGCGACAGCGAGCTATGGCTACACCTTC. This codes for CASSLGKLATASYGYTF.

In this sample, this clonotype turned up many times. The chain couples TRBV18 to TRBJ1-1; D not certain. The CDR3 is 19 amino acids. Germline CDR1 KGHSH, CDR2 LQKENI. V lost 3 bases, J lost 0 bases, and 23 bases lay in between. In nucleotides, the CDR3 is TGTGCCAGCTCACCCACTTTGTCAGCGAAGCGGGCGGTGAACACTGAAGCTTTCTTT. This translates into CASSPTLSAKRAVNTEAFF.